A single sample is the source of the 21 T cell receptor beta chains below, sequenced in a study of cytomegalovirus exposure and HLA in healthy donors. The PCR had 60 Vbeta and 13 Jbeta primers. Assay used: immunoSEQ multiplex PCR; TCRdb lists only in-frame clones, some missing. Among 150,000 to 200,000 clones listed, 80% were seen once. The specimen was PBMCs. The receptors stem from a woman aged 30 to 39 in good health and CMV-seronegative.

The V and J genes are TRBV5-6 and TRBJ2-3; TRBD2 might be the D (5 bases). Trimming took 4 bases from V and 6 from J, leaving 24 bases between them. The CDR3 is 17 amino acids. CDR1 SGHDT and CDR2 YYEEEE come from the germline V gene. CDR3 in amino acids: CASSPRWGDRSPDTQYF. The CDR3 DNA reads as TGTGCCAGCAGCCCGAGGTGGGGAGACCGCTCCCCCGATACGCAGTATTTT.

The V and J genes are TRBV7-8 and TRBJ1-3; D unresolved. CDR1 and CDR2 (germline): SGHVS, FQNEAQ. The CDR3 extends over 15 amino acids. Trimming cost V 7 bases and J 0 bases, with 13 bases left between them. The CDR3: CASTTREVSGNTIYF. CDR3 coding DNA: TGTGCCAGCACCACGAGGGAGGTCTCTGGAAACACCATATATTTT.

The chain combines TRBV10-3 with TRBJ2-5; D is perhaps TRBD1 (7 bases). V was pared by 3 bases and J by 5 bases, with 16 bases between. This CDR3 has 15 amino acids. Looked up from germline, CDR1 is ENHRY and CDR2 is SYGVKD. CDR3 protein: CAISEGGKAGETQYF. The CDR3 DNA follows: TGTGCCATCAGTGAAGGGGGCAAGGCGGGGGAGACCCAGTACTTC.

V is TRBV5-1 and J is TRBJ1-1, with a weak D call TRBD1 (6 bases). V dropped 2 bases and J dropped 4 bases, with 18 bases sitting between them. This CDR3 is built from 16 residues. CDR1 and CDR2 from the germline V gene are SGHRS and YFSETQ. This CDR3 is CASSFTGRRASTEAFF. The DNA for the CDR3 is TGCGCCAGCAGCTTTACAGGGAGACGGGCGAGCACTGAAGCTTTCTTT.

The chain links TRBV4-3 to TRBJ1-1; D uncertain. Germline CDR1 LGHNA, CDR2 YSLEER. Trimming pared 0 bases from V and 4 bases from J, leaving 6 bases between. CDR3 length equals 13 residues. CDR3 in amino acids: CASSQDRSTEAFF. CDR3 in DNA: TGCGCCAGCAGCCAAGATCGGAGCACTGAAGCTTTCTTT.

This sequence joins TRBV20-1 and TRBJ1-6, with unresolved D. The CDR3 loop spans 11 amino acids. The V and J ends lost 5 bases and 9 bases respectively, with 8 bases between them. The germline gives CDR1 DFQATT, CDR2 SNEGSKA (reference sequence). The CDR3 coding sequence is TGCAGTGCTGGTAGAACTTCACCCCTCCACTTT. Encoded protein: CSAGRTSPLHF.

The genes are TRBV6-5 and TRBJ1-1, with 7 bases that match TRBD1. Per germline, CDR1 MNHEY and CDR2 SVGAGI. CDR3 size: 15 residues. V was pared by 7 bases and J by 5 bases, with 13 bases of the junction left unmatched. CDR3 loop: CASKRAHTGETEAFF. The CDR3 DNA reads TGTGCCAGCAAAAGGGCCCACACAGGGGAGACTGAAGCTTTCTTT.

There are a few counts of this clone. This rearrangement joins TRBV25-1 to TRBJ2-7; a weak D match, TRBD2 (5 bases). This CDR3 spans 11 amino acids. Germline V lookup: CDR1 MGHDK, CDR2 SYGVNS. V lost 5 bases and J lost 3, with 5 bases in between. This CDR3 reads CASSRDYEQYF. DNA of the CDR3: TGTGCCAGCAGTCGGGACTACGAGCAGTACTTC.

The gene calls are TRBV2 and TRBJ2-5; possibly TRBD1 for D (5 bases). Trimming left V 7 bases short and J 1 base short, with 16 bases between. Germline CDR1 reads SNHLY; CDR2 reads FYNNEI. The CDR3 is made up of 15 amino acids. The CDR3 reads CASIPQGLIQETQYF. As DNA, the CDR3 is TGTGCCAGCATTCCCCAGGGTCTAATCCAAGAGACCCAGTACTTC.

This chain joins TRBV15 and TRBJ1-2; D gene ambiguous. Trimming took off 3 bases at V and 3 bases at J, with 14 bases between the two ends. CDR1 and CDR2 (germline): LNHNV, YYDKDF (reference sequence). This CDR3 region has 15 residues. The CDR3 loop is CATSSRRSDHYGYTF. In DNA form, the CDR3 reads TGTGCCACCAGCAGCAGGCGATCAGACCACTATGGCTACACCTTC.

The chain couples TRBV7-6 to TRBJ1-1, with 8 bases that match TRBD1. Germline V gene sequence: CDR1 SGHVS, CDR2 FNYEAQ. This CDR3 spans 18 amino acids. Trimming removed 5 bases from V and 2 bases from J; junction bases left unmatched: 16. The CDR3: CASSRNRMDRAGNTEAFF. CDR3 DNA sequence: TGTGCCAGCAGCCGAAATAGAATGGACAGGGCCGGAAACACTGAAGCTTTCTTT.

The rearrangement joins TRBV9 to TRBJ1-2; 7 positions agree with TRBD1. V shed 0 bases, J shed 2 bases, and the junction held 7 bases outside the gene matches. CDR1 SGDLS and CDR2 YYNGEE come from the germline V gene. This CDR3 spans 16 amino acids. The CDR3 sequence is CASSVEMTGRNYGYTF. The CDR3 coding sequence is TGTGCCAGCAGCGTAGAAATGACAGGGCGAAACTATGGCTACACCTTC.

The chain employs TRBV6-1 and TRBJ1-1; D gene uncertain. CDR3 size: 15 residues. Germline CDR1 is MNHNS and CDR2 is SASEGT. With 6 bases removed from V and 0 bases from J, the gap between germline ends came to 14 bases. CDR3 coding DNA: TGTGCCAGCAGGCTCGACAATCTCATGAACACTGAAGCTTTCTTT. It is translated as CASRLDNLMNTEAFF.

A few counts support this clone. The genes are TRBV29-1 and TRBJ2-3, with 9 nucleotides matching TRBD2. The CDR3 runs 15 residues. The J segment lost 3 bases and the V segment lost 4 bases, leaving 8 bases of the junction unmatched. Germline V gene data show CDR1 as SQVTM and CDR2 as ANQGSEA. The CDR3 loop reads CSVGGSGGGTDTQYF. The CDR3 DNA reads TGCAGCGTTGGGGGTAGCGGGGGAGGGACAGATACGCAGTATTTT.

V and J are TRBV27 and TRBJ2-7, with 8 bases fitting TRBD1. This CDR3 spans 14 amino acids. After removal of 2 bases from V and 4 bases from J, the junction contained 4 bases not matched to a gene. Germline V lookup: CDR1 MNHEY, CDR2 SMNVEV (reference sequence). The CDR3 DNA reads TGTGCCAGCAGTTTAGGGGGACAGGTGTACGAGCAGTACTTC. Translation gives CASSLGGQVYEQYF.

Only a few counts were recorded for this clone. The rearrangement uses TRBV30 and TRBJ2-4; 11 positions match TRBD2. V dropped 1 base and J dropped 0; count of bases not matched to a gene: 8. The CDR3 spans 18 residues. Germline assignment: CDR1 GTSNPN and CDR2 SVGIG (reference sequence). The chain's CDR3 is CAWSAGLAGGTAKNIQYF. DNA for the CDR3: TGTGCCTGGAGTGCTGGACTAGCGGGCGGAACAGCCAAAAACATTCAGTACTTC.

The chain is built from TRBV4-2 and TRBJ1-2, with D perhaps TRBD1 (5 bases). Trimming shortened V by 8 bases and J by 3 bases, and 25 bases separated the two germline ends. Germline loops: CDR1 LGHNA, CDR2 YNFKEQ. The CDR3 has 17 amino acids. The CDR3 reads CASAPTYPRQTDYGYTF. CDR3 nucleotide sequence: TGTGCCAGCGCCCCCACCTACCCCAGACAGACCGACTATGGCTACACCTTC.

In DNA, the CDR3 is TGTGCCAGCAGCTTAGGACAGACCGTTTACAATGAGCAGTTCTTC. It is translated as CASSLGQTVYNEQFF. V gene TRBV7-9 combines with J gene TRBJ2-1; tentatively, D is TRBD1 (5 bases). V was cut by 1 base and J by 4 bases, with 11 bases left in between. The germline V gene encodes CDR1 SEHNR and CDR2 FQNEAQ (reference sequence). The CDR3 is 15 amino acids.

There are a few counts of this clone. This rearrangement joins TRBV7-6 to TRBJ2-5; TRBD1 matches 7 bases. V was pared by 3 bases and J by 1 base, with 8 bases of the junction left unmatched. The CDR3 is 16 amino acids. The germline V gene has CDR1 SGHVS and CDR2 FNYEAQ. The CDR3 spells CASSFRAWDSQETQYF. The CDR3 DNA reads as TGTGCCAGCAGCTTCCGGGCTTGGGACAGCCAAGAGACCCAGTACTTC.

The rearrangement uses TRBV5-6 and TRBJ2-3, with 7 bases identical to TRBD2. This CDR3 comprises 17 residues. J was trimmed by 2 bases and V by 0 bases; bases with no gene match: 9. The germline V gene encodes CDR1 SGHDT and CDR2 YYEEEE. The CDR3 protein is CASSLATRGLITDTQYF. The CDR3 DNA reads TGTGCCAGCAGCTTGGCCACGCGGGGGTTAATCACAGATACGCAGTATTTT. The full variable domain, in which reference TRBV5-6 and TRBJ2-3 provide the parts outside the CDR3, is DAGVTQSPTHLIKTRGQQVTLRCSPKSGHDTVSWYQQALGQGPQFIFQYYEEEERQRGNFPDRFSGHQFPNYSSELNVNALLLGDSALYLCASSLATRGLITDTQYFGPGTRLTVL.

This chain joins TRBV19 and TRBJ2-1, with 7 nucleotides matching TRBD2. Germline values: CDR1 LNHDA, CDR2 SQIVND (reference sequence). The V and J ends lost 1 base and 6 bases, in that order; junction bases with no gene match: 9. The length of the CDR3 is 16 residues. CDR3: CASSIGPSGERNEQFF. CDR3 bases: TGTGCCAGTAGTATAGGCCCTAGCGGAGAACGCAATGAGCAGTTCTTC.